A selection of T cell receptor beta chains follows, all from one sample in a study of T cell repertoires in cytomegalovirus infection. One entry per CDR3 protein, called by TCRdb with MiXCR from the reads. Of about a million distinct CDR3 sequences listed, 30% to 40% are singletons. Antigens of these TCRs are unknown. The sequencing here drew on cultured CD8+ T cells from PBMCs, taken from culture after CMV antigen stimulation. Receptors were obtained from a human donor in good health (CMV status not recorded). Some clones in this sample may be carry-over from other donors' samples. Both conserved end residues are part of each CDR3. A D gene is named only where the DNA matches it firmly. Some rows have no size entry. The others give once, few or many, or a class for an expanded clone.

J gene	D gene	V gene	clone size	CDR3 protein	CDR3 DNA
TRBJ1-1	NA	TRBV4-3	few	CASSQEWETEAFF	TGCGCCAGCAGCCAAGAATGGGAGACTGAAGCTTTCTTT
TRBJ2-7	NA	TRBV6-5	NA	CASRKGPPPNEQYF	TGTGCCAGCAGGAAGGGGCCTCCCCCCAACGAGCAGTACTTC
TRBJ2-5	TRBD1	TRBV5-6	NA	CASSWDIGQDSGETQYF	TGTGCCAGCAGCTGGGACATAGGACAGGACTCCGGCGAGACCCAGTACTTC
TRBJ1-2	TRBD1	TRBV29-1	few	CSAGTGLINYGYTF	TGCAGCGCCGGGACAGGACTTATAAACTATGGCTACACCTTC
TRBJ2-3	NA	TRBV6-1	NA	CASSEGDTNTDTQYF	TGTGCCAGCAGTGAAGGGGACACCAACACAGATACGCAGTATTTT
TRBJ2-1	NA	TRBV4-1	NA	CASSQEGETVYNEQFF	TGCGCCAGCAGCCAAGAAGGGGAAACCGTCTACAATGAGCAGTTCTTC
TRBJ2-3	NA	TRBV4-1	NA	CASSQQSGPSLGDTQYF	TGCGCCAGCAGCCAACAGAGCGGGCCCTCTCTAGGGGATACGCAGTATTTT
TRBJ1-5	NA	TRBV4-2	few	CASSRGKEGNQPQHF	TGTGCCAGCAGCAGGGGAAAGGAAGGCAATCAGCCCCAGCATTTT
TRBJ2-7	NA	TRBV13	NA	CASTEWRSYEQYF	TGTGCCAGCACGGAGTGGCGCTCCTACGAGCAGTACTTC
TRBJ2-7	TRBD1	TRBV6-5	NA	CASSYSPDRGPSFEQYF	TGTGCCAGCAGTTACTCCCCCGACAGGGGCCCATCCTTCGAGCAGTACTTC
TRBJ2-5	NA	TRBV7-3	NA	CASSLGGGPRETQYF	TGTGCCAGCAGCTTAGGGGGGGGGCCGAGAGAGACCCAGTACTTC
TRBJ1-5	NA	TRBV6-1	NA	CASSEWDLIRVQPQHF	TGTGCCAGCAGTGAATGGGACCTTATTAGGGTTCAGCCCCAGCATTTT
TRBJ1-4	NA	TRBV7-6	NA	CASSQRGTNEKLFF	TGTGCCAGCAGCCAAAGAGGGACTAATGAAAAACTGTTTTTT
TRBJ1-1	NA	TRBV5-4	few	CASSLAFTGTLNTEAFF	TGTGCCAGCAGCTTGGCTTTCACAGGAACATTGAACACTGAAGCTTTCTTT
TRBJ2-3	NA	TRBV6-5	NA	CASSYRGEWTDTQYF	TGTGCCAGCAGTTACAGGGGGGAATGGACAGATACGCAGTATTTT
TRBJ2-7	NA	TRBV7-6	NA	CASTHSRRDYEQYF	TGTGCCAGCACCCACTCCCGCCGGGACTACGAGCAGTACTTC
TRBJ2-1	TRBD1	TRBV2	NA	CASIQGANEQFF	TGTGCCAGCATTCAGGGGGCAAATGAGCAGTTCTTC
TRBJ1-5	TRBD1	TRBV6-6	few	CASSAYRDRNQPQHF	TGTGCCAGCAGTGCCTACAGGGACAGGAATCAGCCCCAGCATTTT
TRBJ2-5	NA	TRBV10-2	few	CASSERLDPQYF	TGCGCCAGCAGTGAGAGGCTAGACCCCCAGTACTTC
TRBJ2-3	NA	TRBV11-2	few	CASSNFGGQADTQYF	TGTGCCAGCAGCAATTTTGGGGGGCAGGCAGATACGCAGTATTTT
TRBJ1-1	TRBD1	TRBV5-1	NA	CASSRRTGENTEAFF	TGCGCCAGCAGCAGACGGACAGGGGAGAACACTGAAGCTTTCTTT
TRBJ2-7	NA	TRBV7-9	few	CASSSEEQGRPYEQYF	TGTGCCAGCAGCTCAGAGGAACAGGGTCGCCCCTACGAGCAGTACTTC
TRBJ2-2	TRBD1	TRBV7-8	many	CASSLGTGGLFTGELFF	TGTGCCAGCAGCTTAGGGACAGGGGGCCTCTTTACCGGGGAGCTGTTTTTT
TRBJ2-7	NA	TRBV7-8	many	CASSLDRPLDEQYF	TGTGCCAGCAGCTTAGATCGCCCTCTCGACGAGCAGTACTTC
TRBJ2-7	TRBD1	TRBV25-1	many	CASKGGAEPYEQYF	TGTGCCAGCAAAGGGGGCGCAGAACCCTACGAGCAGTACTTC
TRBJ2-3	NA	TRBV3-1	NA	CASSYGELDTQYF	TGTGCCAGCAGTTACGGGGAGCTAGATACGCAGTATTTT
TRBJ2-1	NA	TRBV9	few	CASSVVGGGPYNEQFF	TGTGCCAGCAGCGTAGTAGGGGGGGGGCCGTACAATGAGCAGTTCTTC
TRBJ2-3	TRBD2	TRBV7-9	few	CASSLLAGPRIGKYF	TGTGCCAGCAGCCTGCTAGCGGGCCCCCGGATTGGGAAGTATTTT
TRBJ2-6	NA	TRBV27	NA	CVSSLNRQGQGGSGANVLTF	TGTGTCAGCAGTCTCAACCGACAGGGGCAGGGAGGGTCTGGGGCCAACGTCCTGACTTTC
TRBJ2-7	TRBD1	TRBV7-9	few	CASSLFSGQGAYEQYF	TGTGCCAGCAGCTTATTCTCGGGACAGGGGGCCTACGAGCAGTACTTC
TRBJ1-2	NA	TRBV27	NA	CASSLSGSSGYTF	TGTGCCAGCAGTTTATCGGGGTCGAGCGGCTACACCTTC
TRBJ2-1	NA	TRBV4-3	NA	CASSQDTSGGAVEQFF	TGCGCCAGCAGCCAAGATACTAGTGGGGGGGCCGTCGAGCAGTTCTTC
TRBJ1-6	TRBD1	TRBV4-2	many	CASSQVTGGNSPLHF	TGTGCCAGCAGCCAAGTTACAGGGGGCAATTCACCCCTCCACTTT
TRBJ2-1	NA	TRBV6-5	NA	CASSTYYSSYNEQFF	TGTGCCAGCAGCACATACTATAGCTCCTACAATGAGCAGTTCTTC
TRBJ2-5	NA	TRBV5-1	NA	CASNQGEGETQYF	TGCGCCAGCAACCAGGGCGAGGGTGAGACCCAGTACTTC
TRBJ1-3	NA	TRBV9	NA	CASSVGRNTIYF	TGTGCCAGCAGCGTAGGACGAAACACCATATATTTT
TRBJ2-7	TRBD2	TRBV27	few	CASSPGLAALEQYF	TGTGCCAGCAGTCCGGGACTAGCGGCCCTGGAGCAGTACTTC
TRBJ1-2	NA	TRBV20-1	NA	CSARSRERYGYTF	TGCAGTGCTAGATCGAGGGAGAGATATGGCTACACCTTC
TRBJ2-6	NA	TRBV10-3	NA	CAISEGVPRGTNVLTF	TGTGCCATCAGTGAAGGGGTCCCGAGGGGGACCAACGTCCTGACTTTC
TRBJ1-5	NA	TRBV12-3/TRBV12-4	NA	CASSVSLGQPQHF	TGTGCCAGCAGCGTTTCCCTCGGACAGCCCCAGCATTTT
TRBJ2-3	NA	TRBV7-6	many	CASSSIATSTDTQYF	TGTGCCAGCAGCTCCATAGCGACTAGCACAGATACGCAGTATTTT
TRBJ1-6	TRBD1	TRBV13	many	CASSLAGQGVSPLHF	TGTGCCAGCAGCTTAGCCGGACAGGGAGTCTCACCCCTCCACTTT
TRBJ2-3	NA	TRBV4-3	few	CASSQDKPFPDTQYF	TGCGCCAGCAGCCAAGACAAGCCTTTCCCAGATACGCAGTATTTT
TRBJ1-1	NA	TRBV19	NA	CASSPIWDILETEAFF	TGTGCCAGTAGTCCCATATGGGACATCCTCGAGACTGAAGCTTTCTTT
TRBJ1-5	TRBD1	TRBV19	many	CASSAGRGTGTGVINQPQHF	TGTGCCAGTAGTGCCGGGCGGGGGACCGGGACAGGCGTCATAAATCAGCCCCAGCATTTT
TRBJ1-2	NA	TRBV7-8	NA	CASSLVLGGDIAAPSANYGYTF	TGTGCCAGCAGCTTAGTCCTAGGGGGGGACATTGCCGCTCCTTCAGCTAACTATGGCTACACCTTC